The 32 T cell receptor beta chains below were found in one sample sequenced in a study of CD8 T cells in ankylosing spondylitis. General observations from the study: Characteristic of ankylosing spondylitis blood, it appeared, was a TCR beta motif comprising about eight highly homologous variants.

One entry per CDR3 protein, called by TCRdb with MiXCR from the 5' RACE reads. The sample has more than 250,000 distinct CDR3 sequences, under 8.5% seen once; the top ten hold roughly 15%. Antigens for these TCRs are unknown. The sample taken for sequencing was blood, either unsorted or a sorted T cell fraction (not recorded which). The receptors here all came from a male donor with ankylosing spondylitis.

This clonotype appeared a few times. The rearrangement links TRBV7-3 to TRBJ2-2, with 7 bases matching TRBD1. J gave up 4 bases and V 1 base, and 6 bases lay outside the gene matches. Germline loops: CDR1 SGHTA, CDR2 FQGTGA. CDR3 length equals 16 residues. The chain's CDR3 is CASSLKGTGVTGELFF. In DNA form, the CDR3 reads TGTGCCAGCAGCTTAAAAGGAACAGGGGTCACCGGGGAGCTGTTTTTT.

There are many counts of this clonotype. The rearrangement links TRBV7-3 to TRBJ2-7, with 8 bases identical to TRBD1. CDR3 length equals 13 residues. The J segment lost 5 bases and the V segment lost 4 bases, leaving 4 bases of the junction unmatched. In germline, CDR1 is SGHTA, CDR2 FQGTGA. The CDR3 nucleotides read TGTGCCAGCAGCTACGACAGGGGACACGAGCAGTACTTC. This gives the protein CASSYDRGHEQYF.

This clonotype was detected a few times. The gene calls are TRBV7-8 and TRBJ2-7; D call uncertain. The V and J ends lost 3 bases and 0 bases respectively, with 9 bases between them. The CDR3 consists of 14 residues. The germline gives CDR1 SGHVS, CDR2 FQNEAQ. CDR3 sequence (DNA): TGTGCCAGCAGCTTCGGCGGAGACTCCTACGAGCAGTACTTC. Its translation is CASSFGGDSYEQYF.

V and J are TRBV29-1 and TRBJ2-2; TRBD2 matches 7 bases. This CDR3 comprises 14 residues. Losses at the gene ends were 1 base for V and 4 bases for J; bases not matched to a gene: 3. Germline V gene sequence: CDR1 SQVTM, CDR2 ANQGSEA. The CDR3 reads CSVEAGGVTGELFF. For the CDR3, the DNA is TGCAGCGTTGAAGCGGGGGGAGTCACCGGGGAGCTGTTTTTT.

This clonotype appeared a few times. The CDR3 DNA reads as TGCAGCGTTGAACAGAGACAGACCCAGTACTTC. Protein sequence: CSVEQRQTQYF. The genes are TRBV29-1 and TRBJ2-5; no firm D call. Trimming removed 2 bases from V and 6 bases from J, with 7 bases in between. The germline CDR1 and CDR2 sequences are SQVTM and ANQGSEA. This CDR3 contains 11 residues.

The chain recombines TRBV27 with TRBJ2-2, with D possibly TRBD1 on 7 matching bases. The germline V gene encodes CDR1 MNHEY and CDR2 SMNVEV (reference sequence). V lost 6 bases to trimming and J lost 5 bases, with 16 bases between them. This CDR3 comprises 15 residues. The CDR3 spells CASSLTGRRTGELFF. CDR3 DNA sequence: TGTGCCAGCAGCTTGACAGGGAGGAGAACCGGGGAGCTGTTTTTT.

The table lists this clonotype with a few counts. This chain uses TRBV20-1 with TRBJ1-5, with TRBD1 identical over 9 bases. The CDR3 has 16 residues. CDR1 is DFQATT, CDR2 SNEGSKA, per germline (reference sequence). The ends lost 5 bases at V and 0 bases at J; junction bases unmatched: 8. Written as DNA, the CDR3 is TGCAGTGCTGTACAGGGGGCCCGACATAGCAATCAGCCCCAGCATTTT. Translation: CSAVQGARHSNQPQHF.

The chain is built from TRBV6-4 and TRBJ2-1, with TRBD2 matching 7 bases. The germline V gene has CDR1 MRHNA and CDR2 SNTAGT. The junction had 11 bases not matched to a gene; V was cut back by 3 bases and J by 9 bases. CDR3 length equals 15 residues. The CDR3: CASSDEGGVWSEQFF. The DNA for the CDR3 is TGTGCCAGCAGTGATGAGGGAGGGGTTTGGAGTGAGCAGTTCTTC.

In this sample, this clonotype turned up many times. The chain combines TRBV20-1 with TRBJ2-3; possible D gene TRBD2, 6 bases. Germline lookup yields CDR1 DFQATT and CDR2 SNEGSKA (reference sequence). V lost 6 bases to trimming and J lost 4 bases, with 11 bases between them. The CDR3 runs to 12 residues. CDR3 DNA: TGCAGTGCCCCAATAGCGGCAGATACGCAGTATTTT. Its protein product is CSAPIAADTQYF.

The rearrangement joins TRBV7-2 to TRBJ2-3; 8 bases agree with TRBD1. The CDR3 sequence is 16 residues long. V lost 8 bases, J lost 6 bases, and 16 bases stayed unmatched. Germline CDR1 SGHTA, CDR2 FQGNSA. The CDR3, as DNA: TGTGCCAGCCTCGTCGGTCTGGACAGGGCCATCGATACGCAGTATTTT. It is translated as CASLVGLDRAIDTQYF.

The chain carries TRBV18 and TRBJ2-2; 12 bases fit TRBD2. Germline-derived CDR1 and CDR2 are KGHSH and LQKENI. V shed 4 bases, J shed 6 bases, and the junction held 9 bases outside the gene matches. This CDR3 comprises 17 residues. CDR3 sequence reads: CASSQARLAGVPGELFF. The CDR3 DNA reads as TGTGCCAGCTCACAGGCCAGACTAGCGGGAGTTCCCGGGGAGCTGTTTTTT.

This clonotype was observed a few times. The chain combines TRBV5-6 with TRBJ1-6; 9 nucleotides align to TRBD1. This CDR3 spans 20 amino acids. Per the germline V gene, CDR1 is SGHDT and CDR2 is YYEEEE. Losses at the gene ends were 1 base for V and 0 bases for J; bases not matched to a gene: 11. CDR3 loop: CASSLLWGQGFTSYNSPLHF. Written as DNA, the CDR3 is TGTGCCAGCAGCTTGTTGTGGGGACAGGGTTTCACCTCCTATAATTCACCCCTCCACTTT.

This clonotype was found many times. This sequence joins TRBV19 and TRBJ2-1; 9 bases line up with TRBD1. The CDR3 has 14 amino acids. From germline, CDR1 is LNHDA and CDR2 SQIVND (reference sequence). J gave up 8 bases and V 6 bases, and 8 bases lay outside the gene matches. The CDR3 spells CASRRGQGIDEQFF. The CDR3 DNA reads as TGTGCCAGTAGAAGGGGACAGGGTATCGATGAGCAGTTCTTC.

This clonotype has a handful of counts. The chain employs TRBV29-1 and TRBJ2-7; D is possibly TRBD1 (5 bases). From germline, CDR1 is SQVTM and CDR2 ANQGSEA. The CDR3 is made up of 12 amino acids. Trimming stripped 7 bases from V and 6 bases from J, with 16 bases between. The CDR3 bases are TGCAGCGCGCTCTCGCAGGGCCCCGAGCAGTACTTC. Encoded protein: CSALSQGPEQYF.

This clonotype was observed a few times. The rearrangement joins TRBV9 to TRBJ2-3, with 9 bases identical to TRBD2. There are 15 residues in the CDR3. Trimming at V came to 3 bases and at J to 10 bases, leaving 12 bases not matched to a gene. Per the germline V gene, CDR1 is SGDLS and CDR2 is YYNGEE. The CDR3 reads CASSAHSGSRLAQYF. The CDR3 nucleotides are TGTGCCAGCAGCGCCCATAGCGGGAGTCGGTTAGCGCAGTATTTT.

This clonotype was seen once. This may come from a read error, since a much larger clone is one base off. This sequence joins TRBV29-1 and TRBJ2-3; 11 positions match TRBD1. CDR1 is SQVTM and CDR2 is ANQGSEA in the germline V gene. Trimming took 3 bases from V and 5 from J; bases not matched to a gene: 7. CDR3 length equals 15 residues. This CDR3 reads CSVDRTGGLRDTQYF. CDR3 DNA sequence: TGCAGCGTTGACAGGACAGGGGGCTTGAGAGATACGCAGTATTTT.

The CDR3: CAISESGLGETQYF. CDR3 bases: TGTGCCATCAGTGAGTCCGGCCTAGGGGAGACCCAGTACTTC. The chain joins TRBV10-3 to TRBJ2-5; D ambiguous. Germline-derived CDR1 and CDR2 are ENHRY and SYGVKD. V dropped 0 bases and J dropped 5 bases, with 10 bases sitting between them. The CDR3 contains 14 residues.

In this sample, this clonotype turned up a few times. J is TRBJ1-2 and V is TRBV19; 8 bases are a match to TRBD1. Germline assignment: CDR1 LNHDA and CDR2 SQIVND (reference sequence). This CDR3 region has 15 residues. V lost 9 bases and J lost 3; bases outside the gene matches: 12. CDR3 sequence (DNA): TGTGCCAGCCAGGACCCAGGGGGCATTCACTATGGCTACACCTTC. It specifies CASQDPGGIHYGYTF.

In its sample, this clonotype was seen a few times. The genes are TRBV9 and TRBJ2-1, with D unclear. CDR3 length: 16 residues. CDR1 is SGDLS, CDR2 YYNGEE, per germline. With 4 bases removed from V and 0 bases from J, the gap between germline ends came to 14 bases. The CDR3, as DNA: TGTGCCAGCAGCCTAGAGGTCTCGCGCTCCTACAATGAGCAGTTCTTC. Translated: CASSLEVSRSYNEQFF.

This clonotype was observed a handful of times. The chain joins TRBV4-3 to TRBJ2-2, with TRBD1 matching over 8 bases. Germline loops: CDR1 LGHNA, CDR2 YSLEER. The CDR3 length is 19 residues. V lost 3 bases and J lost 7; bases outside the gene matches: 19. This CDR3 reads CASSHPRDRFGVRGGELFF. The CDR3 nucleotides are TGCGCCAGCAGCCATCCCCGGGACAGGTTCGGAGTACGAGGCGGGGAGCTGTTTTTT.

CDR3 DNA: TGTGCCAGCTCCCCGGGACAGCAAGAGGATGAGCAGTTCTTC. This sequence encodes CASSPGQQEDEQFF. The rearrangement links TRBV18 to TRBJ2-1, with 7 positions matching TRBD1. The CDR3 totals 14 residues. Germline CDR1 reads KGHSH; CDR2 reads LQKENI. The trim removed 6 bases at V and 8 bases at J, leaving 10 bases unmatched.

The chain employs TRBV11-2 and TRBJ2-5; 7 bases fit TRBD1. In germline, CDR1 is SGHAT, CDR2 FQNNGV. V gave up 5 bases and J gave up 0 bases; unmatched junction bases: 9. The CDR3 loop spans 16 amino acids. CDR3: CASSANRGYDQETQYF. CDR3 bases: TGTGCCAGCAGCGCCAACAGGGGATATGACCAAGAGACCCAGTACTTC.

The V call is TRBV12-3 or TRBV12-4, the J call TRBJ2-7; the D call may be TRBD1 or TRBD2 (6 bases each). V gave up 8 bases and J gave up 3 bases, with 17 bases separating them. This CDR3 comprises 14 residues. The CDR3 DNA follows: TGTGCCAGCGGAGCAGGGGTGGAGGGCTACGAGCAGTACTTC. It is translated as CASGAGVEGYEQYF.

There are a few counts of this clonotype. The chain has TRBV7-9 and TRBJ1-1; D unresolved. The CDR3 runs to 12 residues. V was pared by 5 bases and J by 0 bases, with 4 bases between. From germline, CDR1 is SEHNR and CDR2 FQNEAQ (reference sequence). CDR3 coding DNA: TGTGCCAGCAGCCCAATGAACACTGAAGCTTTCTTT. Residues: CASSPMNTEAFF. Full variable domain (outside the CDR3, taken from reference TRBV7-9 and TRBJ1-1): DTGVSQNPRHKITKRGQNVTFRCDPISEHNRLYWYRQTLGQGPEFLTYFQNEAQLEKSRLLSDRFSAERPKGSFSTLEIQRTEQGDSAMYLCASSPMNTEAFFGQGTRLTVV.

This CDR3 is CASSSILPPGTSGSEQFF. The CDR3 DNA is TGTGCCAGCAGTTCAATCTTACCACCGGGGACTAGCGGGAGCGAGCAGTTCTTC. This chain connects TRBV28 to TRBJ2-1; TRBD2 agrees at 14 bases. Per the germline V gene, CDR1 is MDHEN and CDR2 is SYDVKM. The CDR3 runs to 18 residues. V lost 4 bases to trimming and J lost 10 bases; unmatched junction nucleotides: 15.

The gene calls are TRBV7-2 and TRBJ2-6, with D uncertain. The CDR3 extends over 13 amino acids. In germline, CDR1 is SGHTA, CDR2 FQGNSA. V was cut by 7 bases and J by 2 bases, with 6 bases left in between. The CDR3 DNA is TGTGCCAGCATCACCCCTGGGGCCAACGTCCTGACTTTC. Its protein product is CASITPGANVLTF. The full variable domain, completed using reference TRBV7-2 and TRBJ2-6, is GAGVSQSPSNKVTEKGKDVELRCDPISGHTALYWYRQSLGQGLEFLIYFQGNSAPDKSGLPSDRFSAERTGGSVSTLTIQRTQQEDSAVYLCASITPGANVLTFGAGSRLTVL.

The gene calls are TRBV28 and TRBJ2-7; weak D call: TRBD1 (5 bases). The CDR3 is made up of 15 amino acids. Germline V gene sequence: CDR1 MDHEN, CDR2 SYDVKM. Deletions cut 6 bases from V and 0 bases from J, with 15 bases between. The DNA of the CDR3 is TGTGCCAGCAGCCCCGGACACGTGAGCTCCTACGAGCAGTACTTC. Translating it yields CASSPGHVSSYEQYF.

In this sample, this clonotype turned up a few times. The chain combines TRBV19 with TRBJ2-2; no clear D gene. Germline values: CDR1 LNHDA, CDR2 SQIVND (reference sequence). V lost 4 bases and J lost 7, with 22 bases in between. This CDR3 is 17 amino acids long. The CDR3 DNA follows: TGTGCCAGTAGTAGGAATCAGATTAGGGCCGAGGACGGGGAGCTGTTTTTT. This codes for CASSRNQIRAEDGELFF.

This clonotype was counted only a few times. V gene TRBV6-5 combines with J gene TRBJ2-1, with 12 bases identical to TRBD2. CDR3 length equals 18 residues. Germline V lookup: CDR1 MNHEY, CDR2 SVGAGI. V dropped 2 bases and J dropped 6; count of bases not matched to a gene: 11. CDR3 in DNA: TGTGCCAGCAGTTACCCGGCTAGCGGGAGGGCCGCGGGCAATGAGCAGTTCTTC. Amino acids: CASSYPASGRAAGNEQFF.

This clonotype was detected a few times. The chain joins TRBV3-1 to TRBJ2-3, with 10 nucleotides matching TRBD2. Germline trimming cut 2 bases from V and 5 bases from J; bases unmatched to any gene: 4. The CDR3 has 15 residues. From germline, CDR1 is LGHDT and CDR2 YNNKEL (reference sequence). This chain's CDR3 is CASSQPLAGVDTQYF. For the CDR3, the DNA is TGTGCCAGCAGCCAACCCCTAGCGGGAGTAGATACGCAGTATTTT.

This clonotype was counted at least ten times. This chain links TRBV9 with TRBJ2-1, with 11 bases identical to TRBD2. This CDR3 has 15 residues. After removal of 4 bases from V and 5 bases from J, the junction contained 5 bases not matched to a gene. CDR1 SGDLS and CDR2 YYNGEE come from the germline V gene. In DNA, the CDR3 is TGTGCCAGCAGCCCTTTAGCGGGAGGGGACAATGAGCAGTTCTTC. This gives the protein CASSPLAGGDNEQFF. Based on the CDR3 plus reference TRBV9 and TRBJ2-1, the full variable domain is DSGVTQTPKHLITATGQRVTLRCSPRSGDLSVYWYQQSLDQGLQFLIQYYNGEERAKGNILERFSAQQFPDLHSELNLSSLELGDSALYFCASSPLAGGDNEQFFGPGTRLTVL.

This rearrangement joins TRBV5-1 to TRBJ2-7; the D gene is possibly TRBD2 (8 bases). The germline gives CDR1 SGHRS, CDR2 YFSETQ. Trimming cost V 4 bases and J 6 bases, with 20 bases left between them. The CDR3 has 15 amino acids. Written as DNA, the CDR3 is TGCGCCAGCAGCGGCGGGGGGACAGAGCGTATCGAGCAGTACTTC. Residues: CASSGGGTERIEQYF.